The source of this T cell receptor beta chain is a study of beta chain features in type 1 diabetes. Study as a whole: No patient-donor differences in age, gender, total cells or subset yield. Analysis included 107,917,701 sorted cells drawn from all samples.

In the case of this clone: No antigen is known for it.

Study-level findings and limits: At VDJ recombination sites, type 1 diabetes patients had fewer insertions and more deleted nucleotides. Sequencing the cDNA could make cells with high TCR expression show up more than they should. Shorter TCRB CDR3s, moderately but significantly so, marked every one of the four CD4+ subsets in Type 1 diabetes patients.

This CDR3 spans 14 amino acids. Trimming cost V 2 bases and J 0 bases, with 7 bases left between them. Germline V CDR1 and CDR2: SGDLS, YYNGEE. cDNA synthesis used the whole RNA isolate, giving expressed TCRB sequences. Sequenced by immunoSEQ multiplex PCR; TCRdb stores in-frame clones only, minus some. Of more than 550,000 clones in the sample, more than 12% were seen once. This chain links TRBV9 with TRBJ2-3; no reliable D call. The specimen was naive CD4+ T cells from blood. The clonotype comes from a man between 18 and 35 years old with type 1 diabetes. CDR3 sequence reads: CASSVSASTDTQYF. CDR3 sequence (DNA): TGTGCCAGCAGCGTCAGCGCGAGCACAGATACGCAGTATTTT.